This TCR beta chain was recorded in a study of beta chain features in type 1 diabetes. Study outcomes and limitations: When Type 1 diabetes patients were examined, their TCRB CDR3s proved moderately but significantly shorter in all four CD4+ subsets.

J was trimmed by 3 bases and V by 0 bases; bases with no gene match: 1. Germline V gene lookup returns CDR1 SGHKS and CDR2 YYEKEE (reference sequence). The CDR3 loop spans 14 amino acids. Every bit of the isolated RNA underwent reverse transcription, so sequencing read expressed TCRB transcripts. Sequenced by immunoSEQ multiplex PCR; TCRdb stores in-frame clones only, minus some. Among roughly 300,000 clones listed, less than 15% were seen once. Sorting with CD45RO/CCR7/CD25/CD127/CD95/CD27 yielded naive, central memory, regulatory and stem-like memory CD4+ cells. A few counts support this clone. The antigen remains unidentified.

The sequence came from a man aged 25-45 years in good health. The source material was central memory CD4+ T cells from blood. This sequence joins TRBV5-5 and TRBJ2-7, with 9 bases that match TRBD1. CDR3 sequence reads: CASSLAGQGYEQYF. CDR3 bases: TGTGCCAGCAGCTTGGCGGGACAGGGCTACGAGCAGTACTTC.